This T cell receptor (beta chain) was identified in a study of CD8+ T cells in alopecia areata. Study details: Tofacitinib therapy took 6 to 18 months; 6 months off drug came after. General study findings and limits: Normal scalp showed lower clonality than lesional scalp, especially alopecia totalis/universalis.

V was clipped by 3 bases and J by 1 base, with 7 bases between them. The CDR3 length is 13 residues. Germline V gene lookup returns CDR1 SGHNT and CDR2 YYREEE (reference sequence). RNA, once extracted, was reverse transcribed into cDNA for use as the sequencing template. TCRdb keeps only in-frame clones here, not all; method: immunoSEQ multiplex PCR. In the table there are about 150,000 clones, roughly 64% of which are singletons. Concerning this clone itself: Its antigen is unidentified.

T lymphocytes (CD4+ and CD8+) were sorted from PBMCs. The sequenced sample was CD4+ T cells sorted from blood, obtained at week 0. This chain uses TRBV5-4 with TRBJ1-1; D is undetermined. The receptor was derived from a human donor with alopecia areata. CDR3 sequence: CASSSASNTEAFF. The DNA of the CDR3 is TGTGCCAGCAGCTCGGCGTCGAACACTGAAGCTTTCTTT.